This TCR beta chain came from a study of T cell repertoires in cytomegalovirus infection (dated 2019 in TCRdb). Turning to the overall study: Alongside well-studied HLA-B-restricted epitopes, the peptide stimulations were aimed at recently identified HLA-C-restricted CMV epitopes, whose presentation resists viral immunomodulation. Donor HLA type was relevant to the analysis, as public TCR beta signatures indicated carriage of CMV infection together with the matching HLA type.

The sequencing machine was an Illumina HiSeq 1500. TCRdb's own reprocessing of the public reads used fastp at Q25 and MiXCR and kept productive beta chains. Here each entry gathers all rows of one CDR3 protein and keeps the most common genes and DNA. In this sample the table shows a few hundred thousand distinct CDR3 sequences, 40% of which occur a single time. The ten largest clones capture 48% of the sample. Overall study outcomes, separate from this receptor: The ex vivo response was dominated by HLA-C-restricted CMV-specific TCR beta clonotypes, which also provided the single most frequent clonotype in two of eight donors. Carriers of CMV infection plus the relevant HLA type were discriminated by the cumulative frequency of public TCR beta family members in the study cohort and in an independent roughly 350-donor cohort.

V loses 5 bases at its end and J loses 5 bases; junction bases beyond the gene matches: 5. Measured from the cysteine to the phenylalanine, the CDR3 is 14 residues long. The entry retains the CDR3 DNA only, 42 bases that are in frame from base 1. CDR1 SGHAT and CDR2 FQNNGV are derived from the germline V gene. In the paper's terms, the treatment or condition label means: in vitro stimulation with specific CMV peptide epitopes to enrich CMV-specific T cells. Only a few counts were recorded for this clonotype. Its antigen remains undetermined. The input lacks base qualities; no much larger clone sits a single base away.

The clonotype originates from a human donor in good health (CMV status not recorded). Some clones in this sample may be carry-over from other donors' samples. Recombination linked TRBV11-2 to TRBJ1-3; TRBD1 lines up with 8 middle nucleotides. The sequencing here drew on cultured PBMCs, taken from culture after CMV antigen stimulation. The bases read TGTGCCAGCAGCGTCGGGACAGGAAGAAACACCATATATTTT. Translated, this is CASSVGTGRNTIYF.